The present T cell receptor (beta chain) was sequenced within a study of spatial heterogeneity in lung cancer. In the study overall: As counted in raw reads, each unique TCR and UMI combination appeared more than ten times on average.

This clonotype has more than one count but fewer than ten. Its antigen remains unidentified. Time point described: sample taken at primary tumor resection. Sequencing was performed on whole RNA extracted from tumor and nontumor lung tissue, or from frozen PBMC, and the material was left unsorted. The donors, more than 55 patients with untreated early-stage non-small cell lung cancer, provided the samples. The V gene's germline CDR1 is MNHEY and CDR2 SVGEGT. After removal of 7 bases from V and 6 bases from J, the junction contained 12 bases not matched to a gene. The CDR3 runs to 17 residues. Overall study results and limits: Ubiquitous expanded tumor TCRs were observed in blood more at resection than follow-up.

Every TCR cDNA molecule bore its own unique molecular identifier. Each CDR3 protein is one row after TCRdb ran MiXCR on the 5' RACE reads. The sample comprises approximately 40,000 distinct CDR3 sequences, 4% to 6% of which are singletons, and roughly 27% rests with the top ten. This clonotype originated in a female donor with early-stage non-small cell lung cancer. The V and J genes are TRBV6-2 or TRBV6-3 and TRBJ2-3; 14 nucleotides match TRBD2. The sequences come from PBMCs, collected at surgery. The CDR3 sequence is CASTGLAGGVYLDTQYF. The CDR3 nucleotides are TGTGCCAGCACCGGACTAGCGGGGGGTGTTTATTTGGATACGCAGTATTTT.